The table lists the clone carrying this T cell receptor beta chain with a few counts. V was trimmed by 2 bases and J by 0 bases, leaving 17 bases between them. The CDR3 is made up of 18 amino acids. CDR1 and CDR2 (germline): MGHRA, YSYEKL. The record originates from a study of blood T cells in healthy people across ages. For the second PCR, which ran for about 6 to 11 cycles, a sample-barcoded 5' primer and a J-beta primer mix were used. TCRdb passed the 5' RACE reads through MiXCR, listing each CDR3 protein once. Here the sample spans roughly 900,000 distinct CDR3 sequences, about 44% being singletons.

The sample was blood. The genes are TRBV4-1 and TRBJ2-1, with D perhaps TRBD2 (7 bases). This sequence originates from a man under 40 in good health. CDR3 sequence reads: CASSQNRGAVLSYNEQFF. Written as DNA, the CDR3 is TGCGCCAGCAGCCAAAACCGGGGGGCGGTACTCTCCTACAATGAGCAGTTCTTC.